The subject of this entry is one TCR beta chain. Per the germline V gene, CDR1 is MGHDK and CDR2 is SYGVNS. This CDR3 spans 18 amino acids. After removal of 7 bases from V and 3 bases from J, the junction contained 18 bases not matched to a gene. The entry originates in a study of control samples from healthy donors and cancer patients. Some clones are missing from TCRdb's copy, which holds only in-frame ones; the method was immunoSEQ multiplex PCR. This table has fewer than 85,000 clones, around 92% appearing once. The origin of this receptor is an older woman in good health. This sequence joins TRBV25-1 and TRBJ2-3; 8 positions match TRBD2. Sequencing was done on a sample of blood. CDR3 nucleotide sequence: TGTGCCAGCACGGGGCACGGCGGGAGGCAAAAAGGGACAGATACGCAGTATTTT. Translation gives CASTGHGGRQKGTDTQYF.